The clone carrying this T cell receptor (beta chain) was seen many times. Pregnancy or lactation, uncontrolled infections and other autoimmune diseases were grounds for excluding patients. A diagnosis was made from clinical symptoms together with serum thyroxine, TRAb, thyroid ultrasound and orbital computed tomography. This sample is drawn from a study of Graves' ophthalmopathy and Graves' hyperthyroidism. Study background: No treatment had been given when peripheral blood was collected at initial diagnosis.

Transcripts of RNA were the source for amplifying TCR beta CDR3 regions. Second-round multiplex PCR followed a first-round RT-PCR using HTBI primers. TCRdb passed the multiplex PCR reads through MiXCR, listing each CDR3 protein once. In the table there are about 420,000 distinct CDR3 sequences, 21% of which are singletons. Germline CDR1 and CDR2: SGHTA and FQGNSA. The CDR3 is made up of 14 amino acids. V was cut by 8 bases and J by 2 bases, with 16 bases left in between. Sequencing input: peripheral blood. The chain links TRBV7-2 to TRBJ2-7, with TRBD1 as a possible D gene (6 bases). This receptor was obtained from a woman between 18 and 30 years old with stable Graves' hyperthyroidism. The CDR3 spells CASGKGVVPYEQYF. The CDR3 DNA is TGTGCCAGCGGAAAGGGGGTGGTTCCCTACGAGCAGTACTTC.